These T cell receptor beta chains were read from a single sample in a study of vaccination effects on CD4 cells after COVID-19. These receptors' antigens are unknown. Sequencing was performed with immunoSEQ multiplex PCR; in TCRdb, only in-frame clones are kept and a portion is missing. The sample includes roughly 15,000 clones, less than 85% seen only once; the top ten take around 23%. This specimen consisted of CD4+ T cells from PBMCs cultured with HCoV-229E spike peptides, obtained before COVID-19 vaccination. All receptors derive from a human donor who received a COVID-19 vaccine. The CDR3 runs from the conserved cysteine through the conserved F or W. Each record gives: V gene, D gene, clone size, J gene, CDR3 protein, CDR3 DNA. A D gene is named only where the DNA matches it firmly. Clone size is not always given. Where it is, it says once, few, many or a class for expanded clones.

TRBV7-8	NA	NA	TRBJ2-1	CASSFERGSGSSYNEQFF	TGTGCCAGCAGCTTCGAGCGTGGGTCAGGGAGCTCCTACAATGAGCAGTTCTTC
TRBV7-3	NA	NA	TRBJ2-6	CASSLSLSGANVLTF	TGTGCCAGCAGCTTAAGCCTATCTGGGGCCAACGTCCTGACTTTC
TRBV15	NA	NA	TRBJ1-5	CATSREGNQPQHF	TGTGCCACCAGCAGAGAAGGCAATCAGCCCCAGCATTTT
TRBV19	NA	NA	TRBJ2-1	CASTPGPYTDEQFF	TGTGCCAGTACACCGGGACCCTACACCGATGAGCAGTTCTTC
TRBV18	NA	NA	TRBJ2-7	CASSRGVAAYEQYF	TGTGCCAGCTCAAGAGGGGTGGCCGCCTACGAGCAGTACTTC
TRBV11-2	NA	few	TRBJ2-7	CASGPRVWGQYEQYF	TGTGCCAGCGGGCCCCGGGTGTGGGGGCAGTACGAGCAGTACTTC
TRBV24-1	TRBD2	once	TRBJ2-1	CATSGLRAGGLSYNEQFF	TGTGCCACCAGTGGTCTGCGGGCGGGAGGGCTCTCCTACAATGAGCAGTTCTTC
TRBV4-3	NA	NA	TRBJ2-3	CASSPGSRGTSTDTQYF	TGCGCCAGCAGCCCCGGAAGTCGGGGGACTAGCACAGATACGCAGTATTTT
TRBV6-2/TRBV6-3	NA	NA	TRBJ2-1	CASSRTAYNEQFF	TGTGCCAGCAGTCGGACAGCTTACAATGAGCAGTTCTTC
TRBV6-5	TRBD1	NA	TRBJ2-7	CASGLQGQAGEQYF	TGTGCCAGCGGCCTACAAGGACAGGCAGGGGAGCAGTACTTC
TRBV7-2	NA	NA	TRBJ2-2	CASSPRVSANTGELFF	TGTGCCAGCAGCCCCCGCGTAAGCGCGAACACCGGGGAGCTGTTTTTT
TRBV6-5	NA	NA	TRBJ2-7	CASSYSSAGPYEQYF	TGTGCCAGCAGTTACTCTTCGGCAGGGCCCTACGAGCAGTACTTC
TRBV27	NA	NA	TRBJ2-7	CASSLFYASGEQYF	TGTGCCAGCAGTTTATTTTACGCGTCGGGGGAGCAGTACTTC
TRBV5-1	NA	NA	TRBJ2-2	CASRFSGTTGELFF	TGCGCCAGCAGATTTTCTGGAACCACCGGGGAGCTGTTTTTT
TRBV6-5	TRBD1	once	TRBJ1-4	CASRRRGRGNEKLFF	TGTGCCAGCAGAAGAAGGGGGCGAGGCAATGAAAAACTGTTTTTT
TRBV29-1	NA	NA	TRBJ1-5	CSVSDTINQPQHF	TGCAGCGTTTCCGACACGATCAATCAGCCCCAGCATTTT
TRBV29-1	NA	once	TRBJ1-2	CSVEGGANYGYTF	TGCAGCGTCGAAGGGGGGGCTAACTATGGCTACACCTTC
TRBV7-2	NA	NA	TRBJ2-3	CASSPSSTRTDTQYF	TGTGCCAGCAGCCCCAGCTCGACGCGTACAGATACGCAGTATTTT
TRBV5-6	NA	few	TRBJ1-1	CASSLRGLRGTEAFF	TGTGCCAGCAGCTTGAGGGGCCTAAGGGGCACTGAAGCTTTCTTT
TRBV5-5	NA	once	TRBJ1-1	CASSPGAWAAEAFF	TGTGCCAGCAGCCCCGGGGCCTGGGCCGCTGAAGCTTTCTTT
TRBV28	NA	NA	TRBJ2-3	CASTIEGSRRRDTQYF	TGTGCCAGCACCATTGAGGGTAGCCGGCGACGAGATACGCAGTATTTT
TRBV2	TRBD1	once	TRBJ1-2	CASRASRTGSRRNYGYTF	TGTGCCAGCAGGGCATCCCGGACAGGGTCGAGGAGAAACTATGGCTACACCTTC
TRBV24-1	NA	NA	TRBJ1-2	CATSSGARYGYTF	TGTGCCACCAGTTCGGGGGCGCGTTATGGCTACACCTTC
TRBV19	NA	NA	TRBJ2-2	CASSKMFGTNTGELFF	TGTGCCAGTAGTAAGATGTTCGGAACGAACACCGGGGAGCTGTTTTTT
TRBV2	NA	NA	TRBJ2-7	CASLTGGHGKQYF	TGTGCCAGCCTGACTGGCGGACATGGAAAACAGTACTTC
TRBV4-2	NA	few	TRBJ2-2	CASSQDLYTGELFF	TGTGCCAGCAGCCAAGATCTATACACCGGGGAGCTGTTTTTT
TRBV19	NA	NA	TRBJ2-1	CASSIDPGVYNEQFF	TGTGCCAGTAGTATAGACCCAGGGGTATACAATGAGCAGTTCTTC
TRBV6-5	TRBD1	NA	TRBJ1-2	CASSPDLGQGGGYTF	TGTGCCAGCAGCCCAGACCTCGGACAGGGGGGGGGCTACACCTTC
TRBV5-6	NA	few	TRBJ1-1	CASTLAATNTEAFF	TGTGCCAGCACCTTGGCAGCCACGAACACTGAAGCTTTCTTT
TRBV6-2/TRBV6-3	NA	NA	TRBJ2-7	CASSPLAGQGLYEQYF	TGTGCCAGCAGCCCCCTAGCGGGACAGGGACTCTACGAGCAGTACTTC
TRBV18	TRBD1	NA	TRBJ1-1	CASSPTPRGRGTEAFF	TGTGCCAGCTCACCAACCCCCAGGGGGCGCGGCACTGAAGCTTTCTTT
TRBV12-5	NA	NA	TRBJ1-2	CASGLNPLRGTNYGYTF	TGTGCTAGTGGTTTGAACCCCCTTCGGGGCACTAACTATGGCTACACCTTC
TRBV2	NA	NA	TRBJ1-2	CASSEGSNYGYTF	TGTGCCAGCAGTGAAGGGAGCAACTATGGCTACACCTTC
TRBV9	NA	NA	TRBJ1-2	CASSVDRNYGYTF	TGTGCCAGCAGCGTCGACAGAAACTATGGCTACACCTTC
TRBV7-6	TRBD2	NA	TRBJ2-2	CASSAAGTRRTGELFF	TGTGCCAGCAGCGCAGCCGGGACTAGACGCACCGGGGAGCTGTTTTTT
TRBV29-1	NA	NA	TRBJ1-2	CSVVGWSYGYTF	TGCAGCGTTGTGGGATGGTCCTATGGCTACACCTTC
TRBV14	NA	NA	TRBJ1-1	CASSQAWIGATRNTEAFF	TGTGCCAGCAGCCAAGCATGGATCGGGGCGACGCGGAACACTGAAGCTTTCTTT
TRBV30	TRBD1	NA	TRBJ1-4	CAWSLDRGREKLFF	TGTGCCTGGAGCCTAGACAGGGGGCGCGAAAAACTGTTTTTT
TRBV15	TRBD1	NA	TRBJ2-7	CATSSGQGNSYEQYF	TGTGCCACCAGCAGTGGACAGGGGAACTCCTACGAGCAGTACTTC
TRBV28	NA	NA	TRBJ1-1	CASTTPGNTEAFF	TGTGCCAGCACCACTCCCGGAAACACTGAAGCTTTCTTT
TRBV10-3	NA	NA	TRBJ2-2	CAIRPHTGELFF	TGTGCCATCAGACCCCACACCGGGGAGCTGTTTTTT
TRBV28	NA	NA	TRBJ1-2	CASSPTVSRYGYTF	TGTGCCAGCAGCCCCACAGTCTCGAGATATGGCTACACCTTC
TRBV15	TRBD1	NA	TRBJ2-1	CATSRPPGQGRDEQFF	TGTGCCACCAGCAGACCCCCGGGACAGGGGAGGGATGAGCAGTTCTTC
TRBV30	NA	NA	TRBJ1-3	CAWSRTGNSGNTIYF	TGTGCCTGGAGTCGCACCGGTAACTCTGGAAACACCATATATTTT
TRBV7-9	NA	NA	TRBJ2-2	CASSLILVATGELFF	TGTGCCAGCAGCTTGATCTTAGTAGCAACCGGGGAGCTGTTTTTT
TRBV18	TRBD1	NA	TRBJ1-4	CASSPDRVEKLFF	TGTGCCAGCTCACCTGACAGGGTCGAAAAACTGTTTTTT
TRBV5-4	TRBD2	NA	TRBJ2-7	CASSPSGGYEQYF	TGTGCCAGCAGCCCTAGCGGGGGCTACGAGCAGTACTTC
TRBV4-2	NA	once	TRBJ2-3	CASSQGARSDTQYF	TGTGCCAGCAGCCAAGGGGCGAGGTCAGATACGCAGTATTTT
TRBV5-1	NA	NA	TRBJ1-5	CASSLGASNQPQHF	TGCGCCAGCAGCTTGGGTGCTAGCAATCAGCCCCAGCATTTT
TRBV7-2	NA	NA	TRBJ1-5	CASSSRAGAQPQHF	TGTGCCAGCAGCAGTAGGGCCGGGGCTCAGCCCCAGCATTTT
TRBV5-1	TRBD1	NA	TRBJ1-1	CASSLVGTGVRWDTEAFF	TGCGCCAGCAGCTTGGTAGGGACAGGGGTGAGGTGGGACACTGAAGCTTTCTTT
TRBV5-4	NA	NA	TRBJ1-1	CASSLVRDTEAFF	TGTGCCAGCAGCTTGGTTAGGGACACTGAAGCTTTCTTT
TRBV7-6	NA	NA	TRBJ2-7	CASSSPGLSSYEQYF	TGTGCCAGCAGCTCCCCGGGCCTATCTTCCTACGAGCAGTACTTC
TRBV20-1	NA	NA	TRBJ2-4	CSVAKNIQYF	TGCAGTGTAGCCAAAAACATTCAGTACTTC
TRBV5-1	TRBD2	NA	TRBJ2-7	CASSSSGTSGRYEQYF	TGCGCCAGCAGCTCATCCGGGACTAGCGGGAGGTACGAGCAGTACTTC
TRBV10-3	NA	NA	TRBJ2-1	CAISESGARPDEQFF	TGTGCCATCAGTGAGTCGGGGGCCCGGCCGGATGAGCAGTTCTTC
TRBV15	NA	NA	TRBJ1-6	CATSTTEGGYNSPLHF	TGTGCCACCAGCACCACAGAGGGGGGGTATAATTCACCCCTCCACTTT
TRBV20-1	TRBD1	NA	TRBJ1-2	CSASFQGVNYGYTF	TGCAGTGCTAGTTTCCAGGGGGTTAACTATGGCTACACCTTC
TRBV3-1/TRBV3-2	TRBD1	NA	TRBJ1-3	CASSPGTASGNTIYF	TGTGCCAGCAGCCCCGGGACAGCCTCTGGAAACACCATATATTTT
TRBV5-1	TRBD1	NA	TRBJ2-3	CASRAPGQESTDTQYF	TGCGCCAGCCGAGCTCCGGGACAGGAAAGCACAGATACGCAGTATTTT